The clone carrying this T cell receptor (beta chain) has a count of ten or more. The antigen is not known. These data come from a study of blood T cells in healthy people across ages. The CDR3 extends over 16 amino acids. Findings of the study overall: Older age coincided with a roughly linear decline in TCR beta diversity per million T cells.

Using a J-beta primer mix together with a sample-barcoded 5' primer, a second PCR was run for roughly 7 to 12 cycles. The template-switch adaptor was a 5' adaptor with 12 random nucleotides. It tagged each cDNA molecule. The study obtained at least 2.5 million CDR3-containing paired-end reads from every sample. MiXCR, run by TCRdb on the 5' RACE reads, gives a single entry per CDR3 protein. Altogether roughly 680,000 distinct CDR3 sequences are present, approximately 52% being singletons, with the ten largest covering about 14%. Per sample, no less than 5.5 micrograms of total RNA were extracted. The specimen sequenced was blood. The clonotype comes from a woman over 75 in good health. This chain links TRBV21-1 with TRBJ2-7; the table names TRBD1, a call not compared with the DNA. TRBV21-1 is labeled a pseudogene. Here the CDR3 reads CASSKAPGHTVDEQYF. CDR3 coding DNA: TGTGCCAGCAGCAAAGCGCCGGGACACACTGTCGACGAGCAGTACTTC.